What follows are 4 T cell receptor beta chains derived from one specimen sequenced in a study of blood T cell repertoires in COVID-19 (dated by TCRdb to between 2020 and 2021). The library was produced with the immunoSEQ multiplex PCR assay. TCRdb limited this immuneACCESS table to in-frame rearrangements with V and J called. A share of clones is missing; checked studies link under half to unresolved V genes, and the rest is unexplained. The sample profile shows 150,000 to 200,000 clones; around nine tenths of them were found once. The top ten hold 0.45% to 0.65% of the sample. The sample consisted of peripheral blood. Receptor source: a man aged 50 to 60 with acute or convalescent COVID-19.

This sequence joins TRBV7-9 and TRBJ2-5; D perhaps matches TRBD1 (6 bases). The CDR3 loop spans 19 amino acids. CDR1 SEHNR and CDR2 FQNEAQ come from the germline V gene (reference sequence). Trimming removed 4 bases from V and 1 base from J, with 25 bases in between. The DNA of the CDR3 is TGTGCCAGCAGCTATCCTACCGACTGGGACACGCCGACCCAAGAGACCCAGTACTTC. Translated, it gives CASSYPTDWDTPTQETQYF. Full variable domain (rest looked up from reference TRBV7-9 and TRBJ2-5): DTGVSQNPRHKITKRGQNVTFRCDPISEHNRLYWYRQTLGQGPEFLTYFQNEAQLEKSRLLSDRFSAERPKGSFSTLEIQRTEQGDSAMYLCASSYPTDWDTPTQETQYFGPGTRLLVL.

Only one count was recorded for this clone. CDR3 sequence: CASSLNRYSNQPQHF. CDR3 DNA: TGTGCCAGCAGCCTAAACAGGTATAGCAATCAGCCCCAGCATTTT. V usage is TRBV4-2 and J usage is TRBJ1-5; a weak D match, TRBD1 (5 bases). CDR3 size: 15 residues. V dropped 4 bases and J dropped 0 bases, with 10 bases sitting between them. CDR1 LGHNA and CDR2 YNFKEQ come from the germline V gene.

V is TRBV7-8 and J is TRBJ2-7; D is possibly TRBD1 (5 bases). The CDR3 consists of 14 residues. Germline loops: CDR1 SGHVS, CDR2 FQNEAQ. Trimming took off 5 bases at V and 0 bases at J, with 11 bases between the two ends. Here the CDR3 reads CASSTRTFSYEQYF. CDR3 DNA sequence: TGTGCCAGCAGCACACGGACATTCTCCTACGAGCAGTACTTC.

This CDR3 reads CATGTGPLTDTQYF. As DNA, the CDR3 is TGTGCCACGGGGACAGGTCCGTTAACAGATACGCAGTATTTT. V usage is TRBV10-3 and J usage is TRBJ2-3, with TRBD1 matching 8 bases. J gave up 3 bases and V 10 bases, and 9 bases lay outside the gene matches. The CDR3 consists of 14 residues. CDR1 and CDR2 from the germline V gene are ENHRY and SYGVKD.